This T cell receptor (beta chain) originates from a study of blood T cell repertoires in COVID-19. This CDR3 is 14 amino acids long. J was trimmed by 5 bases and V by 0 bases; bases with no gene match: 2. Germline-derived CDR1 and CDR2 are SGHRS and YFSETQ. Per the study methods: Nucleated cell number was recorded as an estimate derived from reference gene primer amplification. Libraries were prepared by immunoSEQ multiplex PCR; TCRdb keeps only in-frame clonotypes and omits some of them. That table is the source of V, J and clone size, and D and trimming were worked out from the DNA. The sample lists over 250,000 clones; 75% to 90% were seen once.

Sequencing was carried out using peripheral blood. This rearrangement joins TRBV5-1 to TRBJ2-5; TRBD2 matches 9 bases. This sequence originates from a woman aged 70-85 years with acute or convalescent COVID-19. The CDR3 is CASSLDSGGETQYF. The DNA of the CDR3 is TGCGCCAGCAGCTTGGACAGCGGGGGGGAGACCCAGTACTTC.